This TCR beta chain appears in the sequencing data of a study of beta chain features in type 1 diabetes. Whole-study findings and limits: Shorter TCRB CDR3s, moderately but significantly so, marked every one of the four CD4+ subsets in Type 1 diabetes patients. Patients with type 1 diabetes showed fewer VDJ junction insertions and more deletions.

In its sample, this clone was seen a few times. The target antigen is unknown. The whole isolated RNA underwent reverse transcription, so sequencing captured expressed TCRB transcripts. The protocol was immunoSEQ multiplex PCR, while the TCRdb copy is restricted to in-frame clones and leaves out a portion. The sample records approximately 170,000 clones, 7.8% being singletons. V trimming: 4 bases; J trimming: 0 bases; junction bases outside the gene matches: 3. Germline V gene data show CDR1 as SGHTA and CDR2 as FQGNSA. The CDR3 totals 16 residues. The chain is built from TRBV7-2 and TRBJ1-6; 7 positions agree with TRBD1. Sequencing was done on a sample of central memory CD4+ T cells from blood. This clonotype was obtained from a woman aged 40 to 50 with type 1 diabetes. The CDR3 coding sequence is TGTGCCAGCAGCTCACAGGGGAGCTCCTATAATTCACCCCTCCACTTT. Its translation: CASSSQGSSYNSPLHF.